Included here is one TCR beta chain sequence, with context. Antigen unknown. Naive CD8 cells were CD45RO-negative, positively selected for CCR7, excluding terminally differentiated effector memory CD45RA+ cells. Measured with immunoSEQ multiplex PCR; TCRdb has only the in-frame clones, and not every one. The sample shows 650,000 to 800,000 clones, roughly 94% of them seen only once. These data come from a study of shared clonotypes between healthy human individuals. Study-level points and caveats: Memory subsets generally showed lower estimated richness than naive subsets. All-four-donor shared clonotypes had higher generation probabilities than non-shared clonotypes did.

Sequencing used naive CD8+ T cells sorted from blood. The receptor was derived from a man in his thirties or forties in good health.

The CDR3 DNA reads as TGTGCCAGCAGCCAGGAGGTGGGGGAGCAGTACTTC. Residues: CASSQEVGEQYF. The gene calls are TRBV13 and TRBJ2-7, with D possibly being TRBD2 (5 bases). The ends were cut back, 5 bases at V and 7 bases at J, with 12 bases in the middle. The germline gives CDR1 PRHDT, CDR2 FYEKMQ (reference sequence). The CDR3 totals 12 residues.